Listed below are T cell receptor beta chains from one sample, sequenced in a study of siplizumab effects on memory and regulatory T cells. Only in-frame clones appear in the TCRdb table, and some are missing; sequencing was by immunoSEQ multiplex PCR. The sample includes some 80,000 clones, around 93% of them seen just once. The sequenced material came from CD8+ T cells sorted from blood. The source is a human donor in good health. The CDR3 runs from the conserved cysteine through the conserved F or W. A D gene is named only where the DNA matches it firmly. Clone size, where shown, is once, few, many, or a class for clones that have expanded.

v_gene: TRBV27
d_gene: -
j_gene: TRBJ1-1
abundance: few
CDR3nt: TGTGCCAGCAGCTTTAGAGAGAACACTGAAGCTTTCTTT
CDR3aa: CASSFRENTEAFF

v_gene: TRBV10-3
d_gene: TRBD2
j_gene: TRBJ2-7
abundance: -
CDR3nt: TGTGCCATCAGTGAGGAAGAGACTAGCGGGAGTCGCGAGCAGTACTTC
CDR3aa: CAISEEETSGSREQYF

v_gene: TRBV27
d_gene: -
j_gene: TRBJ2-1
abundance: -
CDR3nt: TGTGCCAGCAGTTCCAAAGACTGGCGCTCCTACAATGAGCAGTTCTTC
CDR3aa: CASSSKDWRSYNEQFF

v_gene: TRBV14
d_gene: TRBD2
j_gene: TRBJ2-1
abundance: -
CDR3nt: TGTGCCAGCAGCCAAATCCTGAGCGGGAGGGGTAATGAGCAGTTCTTC
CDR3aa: CASSQILSGRGNEQFF

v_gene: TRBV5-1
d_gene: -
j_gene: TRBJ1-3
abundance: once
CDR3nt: TGCGCCAGCAGCCTTACTCCGTCCCTCTCTGGAAACACCATATATTTT
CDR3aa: CASSLTPSLSGNTIYF

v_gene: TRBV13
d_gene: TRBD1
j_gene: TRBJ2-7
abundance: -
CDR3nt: TGTGCCAGCAGCACGCGGGACAGGGCATTCTACGAGCAGTACTTC
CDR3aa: CASSTRDRAFYEQYF

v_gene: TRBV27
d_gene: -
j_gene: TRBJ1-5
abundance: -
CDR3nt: TGTGCCAGCAGTTCGTTGGGAAGCAATCAGCCCCAGCATTTT
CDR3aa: CASSSLGSNQPQHF

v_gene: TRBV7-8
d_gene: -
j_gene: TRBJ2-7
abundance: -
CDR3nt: TGTGCCAGCAGCGCTATCGACAGCTACGAGCAGTACTTC
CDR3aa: CASSAIDSYEQYF

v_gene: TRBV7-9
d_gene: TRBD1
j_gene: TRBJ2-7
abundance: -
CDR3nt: TGTGCCAGCAGCCTACCCGGGACAGGGCCCTACGAGCAGTACTTC
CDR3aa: CASSLPGTGPYEQYF

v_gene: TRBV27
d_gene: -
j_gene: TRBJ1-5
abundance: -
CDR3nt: TGTGCCAGCAGTTTCAGTGTGCGAAGCAATCAGCCCCAGCATTTT
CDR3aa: CASSFSVRSNQPQHF

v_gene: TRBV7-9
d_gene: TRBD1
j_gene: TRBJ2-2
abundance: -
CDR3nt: TGTGCCAGCAGCTTCCCCGGGACAGGGGGGACCGGGGAGCTGTTTTTT
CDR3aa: CASSFPGTGGTGELFF

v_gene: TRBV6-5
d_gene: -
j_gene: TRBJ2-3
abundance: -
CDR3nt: TGTGCCAGCAGTTCCGGTTCGTTCCGGGGTCCGGGGGTGCAGTATTTT
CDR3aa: CASSSGSFRGPGVQYF

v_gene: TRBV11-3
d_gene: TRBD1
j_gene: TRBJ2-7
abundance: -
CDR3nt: TGTGCCAGCAGCCCTCGACAGGGGGGAGACTACGAGCAGTACTTC
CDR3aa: CASSPRQGGDYEQYF

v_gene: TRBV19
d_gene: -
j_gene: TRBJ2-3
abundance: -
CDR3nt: TGTGCCAGTAGAAGTGGGGGGGCCCGCACAGATACGCAGTATTTT
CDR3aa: CASRSGGARTDTQYF

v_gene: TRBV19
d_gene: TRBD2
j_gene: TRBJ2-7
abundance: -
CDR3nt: TGTGCCAGTAGTATAGATGGACTAGCGGTGTACGAGCAGTACTTC
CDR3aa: CASSIDGLAVYEQYF

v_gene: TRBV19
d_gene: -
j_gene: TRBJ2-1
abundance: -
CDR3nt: TGTGCCAGTAGTGCCCCAGGACCTGAGCAGTTCTTC
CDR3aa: CASSAPGPEQFF

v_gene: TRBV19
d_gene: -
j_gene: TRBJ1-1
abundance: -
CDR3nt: TGTGCCAGTAGTACCACTAGGGGCATGAACACTGAAGCTTTCTTT
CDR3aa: CASSTTRGMNTEAFF

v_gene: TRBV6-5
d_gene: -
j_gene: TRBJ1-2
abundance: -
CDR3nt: TGTGCCAACGGACAGCTACCCAACTATGGCTACACCTTC
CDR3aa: CANGQLPNYGYTF

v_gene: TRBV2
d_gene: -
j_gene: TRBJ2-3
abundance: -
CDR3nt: TGTGCCAGCACAGAGCTACTGGCAGATACGCAGTATTTT
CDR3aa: CASTELLADTQYF

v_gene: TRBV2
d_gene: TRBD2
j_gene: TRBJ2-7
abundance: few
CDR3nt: TGTGCCAGCAGGGTGACTAGCGGGAGCTCCTACGAGCAGTACTTC
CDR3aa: CASRVTSGSSYEQYF

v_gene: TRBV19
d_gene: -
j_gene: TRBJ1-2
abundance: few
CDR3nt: TGTGCCAGTAGTAAGGCGAAGCTAGGGGGCTACACCTTC
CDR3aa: CASSKAKLGGYTF

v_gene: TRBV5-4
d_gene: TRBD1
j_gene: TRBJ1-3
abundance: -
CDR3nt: TGTGCCAGCAGCTTCGGGCGCTCGACAGGGACTGGAAACACCATATATTTT
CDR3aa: CASSFGRSTGTGNTIYF

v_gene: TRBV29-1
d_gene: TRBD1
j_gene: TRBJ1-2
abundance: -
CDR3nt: TGCAGCGTTAAAACCACGACAGGGTATAACACCTTC
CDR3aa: CSVKTTTGYNTF

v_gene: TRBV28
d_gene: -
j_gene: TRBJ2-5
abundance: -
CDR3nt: TGTGCCAGCAGTTTATTGCTAGAGCAGTACTTC
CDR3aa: CASSLLLEQYF

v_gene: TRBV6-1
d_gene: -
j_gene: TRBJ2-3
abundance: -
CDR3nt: TGTGCCAGCAGCCAGGAAGGAGATACGCAGTATTTT
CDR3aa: CASSQEGDTQYF

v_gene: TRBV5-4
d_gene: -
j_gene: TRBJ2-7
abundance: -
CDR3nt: TGTGCCAGCAGCTTTAGGATGGGCGAGCAGTACTTC
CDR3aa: CASSFRMGEQYF